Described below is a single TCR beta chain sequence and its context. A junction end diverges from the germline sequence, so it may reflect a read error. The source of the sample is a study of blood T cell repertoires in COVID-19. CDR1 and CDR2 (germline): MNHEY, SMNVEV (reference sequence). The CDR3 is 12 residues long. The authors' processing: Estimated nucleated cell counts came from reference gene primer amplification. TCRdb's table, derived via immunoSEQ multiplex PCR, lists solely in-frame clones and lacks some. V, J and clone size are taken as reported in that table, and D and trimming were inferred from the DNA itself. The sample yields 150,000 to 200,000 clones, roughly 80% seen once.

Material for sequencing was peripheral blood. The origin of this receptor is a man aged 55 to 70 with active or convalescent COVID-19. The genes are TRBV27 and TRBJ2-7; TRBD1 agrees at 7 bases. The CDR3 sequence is CASRGGSHEQYF. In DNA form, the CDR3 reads TGTGCCAGCAGAGGGGGCTCCCACGAGCAGTACTTC.